Sequencing of this T cell receptor beta chain was carried out in a study of cytomegalovirus exposure and HLA in healthy donors. This CDR3 is built from 15 residues. The trim removed 5 bases at V and 4 bases at J, leaving 6 bases unmatched. Germline values: CDR1 SGHTA, CDR2 FQGTGA. Notes on the study in general: A few V segments could not be told apart, such as TRBV6-2 and TRBV6-3, and were left out. In vitro experiments confirmed that three CMV-associated chains were specific for CMV antigens.

To note about this clone: Its target is unknown.

PCR amplification relied on 60 Vbeta primers (plus 13 Jbeta primers). Original handling: The authors later counted roughly 87 million unique TCR beta chains, 9.5 million to 13 million of them shared. Sequencing was performed with immunoSEQ multiplex PCR; in TCRdb, only in-frame clones are kept and a portion is missing. The DNA was the basis for D and trimming; V, J and clone size are from that table. Altogether about 140,000 clones are present, roughly 80% being singletons, with the ten largest covering 2.5% to 3.5%. The receptor was isolated from a female donor in good health and CMV-seronegative. The sample taken for sequencing was PBMCs. The V call is TRBV7-3, the J call TRBJ2-5; 11 bases are shared with TRBD2. The chain's CDR3 is CASSPSLAGGETQYF. As DNA, the CDR3 is TGTGCCAGCAGCCCTTCCCTAGCGGGGGGAGAGACCCAGTACTTC.